A single sample is the source of the 20 T cell receptor beta chains below, sequenced in a study of shared clonotypes between healthy human individuals. Selected positively for CCR7 and CD45RO-negative, naive CD8 cells excluded terminally differentiated effector memory CD45RA+ cells. The data were produced by immunoSEQ multiplex PCR, yet TCRdb's version contains in-frame clones alone and is incomplete. Of around 2.1 million clones in the sample, about 92% were seen once. Sequences were obtained from naive CD8+ T cells from PBMCs. These receptors were collected from a man between 18 and 35 years old in good health. Some clones in this sample may be carry-over from other donors' samples.

The gene calls are TRBV10-2 and TRBJ2-7; D unresolved. CDR3 length equals 15 residues. Trimming stripped 0 bases from V and 0 bases from J, with 9 bases between. Germline V gene sequence: CDR1 WSHSY, CDR2 SAAADI. The CDR3 DNA is TGCGCCAGCAGTGAGTCCAGGCCCCTCTCCTACGAGCAGTACTTC. It is translated as CASSESRPLSYEQYF.

The chain combines TRBV4-1 with TRBJ2-1; D may be TRBD2 (5 bases). Per the germline V gene, CDR1 is MGHRA and CDR2 is YSYEKL. Trimming cost V 1 base and J 6 bases, with 10 bases left between them. The length of the CDR3 is 14 residues. As DNA, the CDR3 is TGCGCCAGCAGCCAAGTTTCCCGGGGCAATGAGCAGTTCTTC. Its translation is CASSQVSRGNEQFF.

The V call is TRBV2, the J call TRBJ2-7, with 8 positions matching TRBD2. The CDR3 extends over 14 amino acids. Trimming took 5 bases from V and 5 from J; bases not matched to a gene: 8. Looked up from germline, CDR1 is SNHLY and CDR2 is FYNNEI. CDR3 protein: CASSYKTSVHEQYF. CDR3 DNA sequence: TGTGCCAGCAGTTACAAGACTAGCGTCCACGAGCAGTACTTC.

This clone was observed once. This chain joins TRBV27 and TRBJ2-7; TRBD2 aligns across 7 bases. This CDR3 spans 15 amino acids. The germline V gene encodes CDR1 MNHEY and CDR2 SMNVEV (reference sequence). The junction had 4 bases not matched to a gene; V was cut back by 0 bases and J by 2 bases. In DNA, the CDR3 is TGTGCCAGCAGTTTATCGCCTAGCGGAACCTACGAGCAGTACTTC. Translation gives CASSLSPSGTYEQYF.

Of note for this clone: At one end, the junction sequence differs from germline, possibly due to a read error. The chain employs TRBV15 and TRBJ2-3; TRBD2 is a possible D gene (5 bases). Germline loops: CDR1 LNHNV, CDR2 YYDKDF (reference sequence). CDR3 size: 17 residues. CDR3 amino acids: CATSGELLASPTDTQYF. The CDR3 coding sequence is TGTGCCACCAGCGGAGAGCTTCTTGCTAGCCCGACAGATACGCAGTATTTT.

The CDR3 here is CASSVVPGNTGELFF. DNA of the CDR3: TGTGCCAGCAGCGTAGTTCCGGGGAACACCGGGGAGCTGTTTTTT. The chain employs TRBV9 and TRBJ2-2; the D is unclear. The CDR3 is 15 amino acids. V was cut by 0 bases and J by 1 base, with 7 bases left in between. The germline V gene encodes CDR1 SGDLS and CDR2 YYNGEE.

The chain carries TRBV9 and TRBJ2-1; 7 nucleotides match TRBD1. Germline V gene sequence: CDR1 SGDLS, CDR2 YYNGEE. This CDR3 region has 15 residues. Trimming removed 3 bases from V and 2 bases from J; junction bases left unmatched: 5. CDR3 loop: CASSAPTGTYNEQFF. The DNA of the CDR3 is TGTGCCAGCAGCGCGCCGACAGGGACCTACAATGAGCAGTTCTTC.

The CDR3 coding sequence is TGCGCCAGCAGAGGGGGCCAAGAGACCCAGTACTTC. Amino acid sequence: CASRGGQETQYF. This sequence joins TRBV5-1 and TRBJ2-5; the D gene is possibly TRBD1 (6 bases). The CDR3 runs 12 residues. V lost 5 bases and J 1 base, leaving 6 bases between the germline ends. Germline V gene sequence: CDR1 SGHRS, CDR2 YFSETQ.

CDR3 sequence: CASRRAGNTIYF. In DNA form, the CDR3 reads TGTGCCAGCAGAAGGGCGGGAAACACCATATATTTT. The V call is TRBV6-1, the J call TRBJ1-3; D uncertain. CDR1 MNHNS and CDR2 SASEGT come from the germline V gene. V lost 6 bases and J 4 bases, leaving 7 bases between the germline ends. This CDR3 contains 12 residues.

The V call is TRBV7-8, the J call TRBJ2-7; TRBD1 is a possible D gene (5 bases). The CDR3 has 15 amino acids. Trimming shortened V by 8 bases and J by 3 bases, and 20 bases separated the two germline ends. CDR1 and CDR2 from the germline V gene are SGHVS and FQNEAQ. CDR3 sequence (DNA): TGTGCCAGCGAGAGTTTTACGGACACCCGCTACGAGCAGTACTTC. This translates into CASESFTDTRYEQYF.

The rearrangement joins TRBV7-9 to TRBJ2-7; D perhaps matches TRBD2 (7 bases). The CDR3 covers 12 residues. The germline CDR1 and CDR2 sequences are SEHNR and FQNEAQ (reference sequence). V was clipped by 5 bases and J by 5 bases, with 10 bases between them. CDR3 coding DNA: TGTGCCAGCAGCCCGGGGGGCCACGAGCAGTACTTC. This translates into CASSPGGHEQYF.

This rearrangement joins TRBV9 to TRBJ2-1; D call uncertain. Between the trimmed V and J ends, which lost 0 bases and 8 bases, there was a span of 18 bases. Germline V gene data show CDR1 as SGDLS and CDR2 as YYNGEE. The CDR3 has 16 residues. In DNA form, the CDR3 reads TGTGCCAGCAGCGTAGACACCCAAAGTGGAGTCTATGAGCAGTTCTTC. Protein sequence: CASSVDTQSGVYEQFF.

The CDR3 DNA sequence: TGTGCCAGCAGTGGACTAGCGGGACGTAGCTCCTACGAGCAGTACTTC. The encoded protein is CASSGLAGRSSYEQYF. This chain links TRBV28 with TRBJ2-7; 12 bases map to TRBD2. V shed 5 bases and J 0 bases; nucleotides not matched to a gene: 5. Germline V lookup: CDR1 MDHEN, CDR2 SYDVKM. The CDR3 consists of 16 residues.

This rearrangement joins TRBV15 to TRBJ1-5, with TRBD1 matching over 8 bases. Germline V gene data show CDR1 as LNHNV and CDR2 as YYDKDF (reference sequence). This CDR3 is built from 15 residues. The junction had 8 bases not matched to a gene; V was cut back by 5 bases and J by 5 bases. The DNA of the CDR3 is TGTGCCACCAGCTTTCGGACAGGGCTGGATCAGCCCCAGCATTTT. Protein sequence: CATSFRTGLDQPQHF.

Of note for this clone: The same CDR3 arises from other DNA sequences in this sample as well. The chain has TRBV9 and TRBJ2-1, with 11 bases fitting TRBD2. J gave up 4 bases and V 3 bases, and 6 bases lay outside the gene matches. The CDR3 is 16 amino acids. Per the germline V gene, CDR1 is SGDLS and CDR2 is YYNGEE. The DNA for the CDR3 is TGTGCCAGCAGCGGAGGGACTAGCGGATCATACAATGAGCAGTTCTTC. Amino acids: CASSGGTSGSYNEQFF.

The V call is TRBV7-8, the J call TRBJ2-7; D is undetermined. V gave up 5 bases and J gave up 0 bases, with 5 bases separating them. Per germline, CDR1 SGHVS and CDR2 FQNEAQ. The CDR3 contains 12 residues. The CDR3 coding sequence is TGTGCCAGCAGCCAGAGCTCCTACGAGCAGTACTTC. This sequence encodes CASSQSSYEQYF.

The chain uses TRBV7-3 and TRBJ1-1; possible D gene TRBD1, 5 bases. The CDR3 length is 16 residues. V was shortened by 4 bases and J by 3 bases, with 18 bases between the two germline ends. CDR1 is SGHTA, CDR2 FQGTGA, per germline. CDR3 DNA sequence: TGTGCCAGCAGCTCCCAGGGCTCTACCGGGGACACTGAAGCTTTCTTT. Translated: CASSSQGSTGDTEAFF.

V usage is TRBV7-8 and J usage is TRBJ2-7; possible D gene TRBD2, 6 bases. Germline V gene data show CDR1 as SGHVS and CDR2 as FQNEAQ. Trimming left V 5 bases short and J 6 bases short, with 17 bases between. The CDR3 sequence is 14 residues long. Written as DNA, the CDR3 is TGTGCCAGCAGCAGAGACGCGGGACCTCTCGAGCAGTACTTC. Translated, it gives CASSRDAGPLEQYF.

The chain uses TRBV7-6 and TRBJ2-5, with TRBD2 matching 12 bases. CDR3 length equals 17 residues. The germline V gene has CDR1 SGHVS and CDR2 FNYEAQ. Trimming at V came to 4 bases and at J to 0 bases, leaving 6 bases not matched to a gene. The CDR3 spells CASSSGLAGWDQETQYF. The DNA of the CDR3 is TGTGCCAGCAGCTCCGGACTAGCGGGATGGGACCAAGAGACCCAGTACTTC. The variable domain in full, with the rest retrieved from reference TRBV7-6 and TRBJ2-5, is GAGVSQSPRYKVTKRGQDVALRCDPISGHVSLYWYRQALGQGPEFLTYFNYEAQQDKSGLPNDRFSAERPEGSISTLTIQRTEQRDSAMYRCASSSGLAGWDQETQYFGPGTRLLVL.

In its sample, this clone was seen once. An end of the junction differs from the germline gene, which may be a read error. The rearrangement uses TRBV29-1 and TRBJ2-3; 11 bases line up with TRBD2. Germline assignment: CDR1 SQVTM and CDR2 ANQGSEA. CDR3 length equals 15 residues. CDR3: CSVGITSGSKDTQYF. The CDR3 DNA reads as TGCAGCGTCGGTATTACTAGCGGGAGCAAAGATACGCAGTATTTT.